Given below is one TCR beta chain in context. The antigen remains undetermined. The sample comes from a study of CXCR3-negative and CXCR3-positive naive CD8 T cells. The study made its TRB cDNA libraries by 5' RACE, adding UMI labels. Using the 5' RACE reads, TCRdb records one entry per CDR3 protein without DNA. This sample's table reports tens of thousands of distinct CDR3 sequences. General observations from the study: Within a donor, both naive subsets shared TRBV-TRBJ usage, unlike memory cells. Memory CD8+ T cell repertoires were far less diverse than both naive subsets. Hydrophobicity was higher for TRB CDR3s found in CXCR3-positive naive cells than in CXCR3-negative naive cells.

The receptor's source is a human donor in good health. Some clones in this sample may be carry-over from other donors' samples. Input material: naive CXCR3+ CD8+ T cells from blood. The sample's subset: CD45RO-CCR7+CD27+CD95- naive CD8+ T cells expressing CXCR3 (TNR3+).

The CDR3 region is CASSEHRVGYEQYF. The chain couples TRBV10-2 to TRBJ2-7; TCRdb selects TRBD1, and the lack of DNA leaves this call unchecked. The germline gives CDR1 WSHSY, CDR2 SAAADI. This CDR3 contains 14 residues.